This T cell receptor beta chain was profiled in a study of blood T cell repertoires in COVID-19. With 3 bases removed from V and 2 bases from J, the gap between germline ends came to 11 bases. Germline values: CDR1 MDHEN, CDR2 SYDVKM. The CDR3 is 14 amino acids. Per the original methods: Estimates of nucleated cell counts were drawn from the amplification of reference gene primers. TCRdb's copy holds only in-frame clones and misses some; the assay was immunoSEQ multiplex PCR. D and trimming were read from the DNA, whereas the V and J calls and clone size are those reported in that table. The table lists more than 95,000 clones, 70% to 85% of them singletons.

The source is a man aged 45 to 65 with acute or convalescent COVID-19. V gene TRBV28 combines with J gene TRBJ2-7; possible D gene TRBD1, 6 bases. What was sequenced was peripheral blood. In nucleotides, the CDR3 is TGTGCCAGCAGTTTGGCTGGGGGCGCCTACGAGCAGTACTTC. Protein: CASSLAGGAYEQYF.